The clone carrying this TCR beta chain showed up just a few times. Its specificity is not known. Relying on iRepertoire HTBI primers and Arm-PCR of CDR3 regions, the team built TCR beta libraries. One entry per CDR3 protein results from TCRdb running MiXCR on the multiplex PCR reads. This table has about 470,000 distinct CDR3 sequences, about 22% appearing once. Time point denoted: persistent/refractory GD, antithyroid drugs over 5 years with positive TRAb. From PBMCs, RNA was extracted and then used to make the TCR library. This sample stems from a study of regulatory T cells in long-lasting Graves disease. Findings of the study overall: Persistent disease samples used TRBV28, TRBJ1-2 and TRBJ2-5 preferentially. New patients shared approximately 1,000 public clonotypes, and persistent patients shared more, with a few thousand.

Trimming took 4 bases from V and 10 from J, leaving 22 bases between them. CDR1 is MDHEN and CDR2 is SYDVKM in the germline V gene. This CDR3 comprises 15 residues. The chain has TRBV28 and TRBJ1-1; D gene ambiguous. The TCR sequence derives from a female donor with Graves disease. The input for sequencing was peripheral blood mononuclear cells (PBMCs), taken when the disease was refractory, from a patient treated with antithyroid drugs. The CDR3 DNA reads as TGTGCCAGCAGTTCTCCTACTTCCCCTATGAATGCAGCTTTCTTT. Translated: CASSSPTSPMNAAFF.